Each of the 30 T cell receptor beta chains below was sequenced from the same sample in a study of T cell responses to AZD1222 COVID-19 vaccine. Some clones are missing from TCRdb's copy, which holds only in-frame ones; the method was immunoSEQ multiplex PCR. The sample includes 100,000 to 150,000 clones, 75% to 95% of them seen just once. Sequenced here: peripheral blood, sampled 28 days after the second AZD1222 dose. Every receptor here comes from an adult who received the AZD1222 COVID-19 vaccine.

This clone was picked up a small number of times. The chain couples TRBV27 to TRBJ2-1, with unresolved D. The CDR3 is made up of 13 amino acids. Trimming removed 0 bases at V and 9 bases at J, with 9 bases between. Germline-derived CDR1 and CDR2 are MNHEY and SMNVEV (reference sequence). CDR3 loop: CASSLSNGGEQFF. CDR3 coding DNA: TGTGCCAGCAGTTTATCGAACGGCGGTGAGCAGTTCTTC.

This chain uses TRBV7-3 with TRBJ2-2; D not resolved. The CDR3 consists of 12 residues. Trimming took 1 base from V and 8 from J, leaving 5 bases between them. Germline CDR1 and CDR2: SGHTA and FQGTGA. CDR3 DNA sequence: TGTGCCAGCAGCTTAAGAACTGGGGAGCTGTTTTTT. It yields the protein CASSLRTGELFF. The full variable domain, with the rest looked up from reference TRBV7-3 and TRBJ2-2, is GAGVSQTPSNKVTEKGKYVELRCDPISGHTALYWYRQSLGQGPEFLIYFQGTGAADDSGLPNDRFFAVRPEGSVSTLKIQRTERGDSAVYLCASSLRTGELFFGEGSRLTVL.

The chain recombines TRBV3-1 (or the pseudogene TRBV3-2) with TRBJ2-4, with D unclear. Germline V CDR1 and CDR2: LGHDT, YNNKEL (reference sequence). Trimming stripped 6 bases from V and 0 bases from J, with 9 bases between. This CDR3 spans 14 amino acids. For the CDR3, the DNA is TGTGCCAGCAGTCCCCAGCTAGCCAAAAACATTCAGTACTTC. Protein: CASSPQLAKNIQYF.

This clone was observed a few times. J is TRBJ1-2 and V is TRBV18; D is perhaps TRBD1 (5 bases). CDR1 and CDR2 (germline): KGHSH, LQKENI. With 6 bases removed from V and 4 bases from J, the gap between germline ends came to 18 bases. The CDR3 contains 15 residues. DNA for the CDR3: TGTGCCAGCTCGCCGCGAGGGGTGATCGGCTATGGCTACACCTTC. Its protein product is CASSPRGVIGYGYTF.

The V and J genes are TRBV19 and TRBJ1-2, with D unclear. The CDR3 is made up of 12 amino acids. V dropped 10 bases and J dropped 2 bases, with 11 bases sitting between them. Germline lookup yields CDR1 LNHDA and CDR2 SQIVND (reference sequence). The CDR3 DNA follows: TGTGCCACCTCCCCTCAGAACTATGGCTACACCTTC. It is translated as CATSPQNYGYTF.

The chain carries TRBV12-5 and TRBJ2-1; D not resolved. V lost 2 bases, J lost 8 bases, and 10 bases lay in between. This CDR3 comprises 13 residues. The V gene's germline CDR1 is LGHNT and CDR2 FRNRAP. The CDR3, as DNA: TGTGCTAGTGGTTTGAGTCCCGTAGATGAGCAGTTCTTC. It translates to CASGLSPVDEQFF.

This chain connects TRBV12-5 to TRBJ2-1; 8 bases match TRBD2. The CDR3 loop spans 19 amino acids. The V gene end was trimmed by 7 bases and the J gene end by 0 bases; junction bases not matched to a gene: 17. CDR1 and CDR2 (germline): LGHNT, FRNRAP. The CDR3 reads CASARGGNSAGSSYNEQFF. The CDR3 bases are TGTGCTAGTGCCCGGGGGGGTAATTCGGCGGGAAGCTCCTACAATGAGCAGTTCTTC.

The chain has TRBV30 and TRBJ1-1, with TRBD1 matching over 9 bases. From germline, CDR1 is GTSNPN and CDR2 SVGIG (reference sequence). The CDR3 spans 14 residues. The ends lost 1 base at V and 5 bases at J; junction bases unmatched: 5. CDR3 amino acids: CAWSALQGATEAFF. The CDR3 DNA reads TGTGCCTGGAGTGCGTTACAGGGGGCTACTGAAGCTTTCTTT.

This chain connects TRBV2 to TRBJ1-2; tentatively, D is TRBD1 (5 bases). Between the trimmed V and J ends, which lost 6 bases and 3 bases, there was a span of 11 bases. CDR1 is SNHLY and CDR2 is FYNNEI in the germline V gene. This CDR3 region has 13 residues. As DNA, the CDR3 is TGTGCCAGCAGGGACACAAGTGACTATGGCTACACCTTC. Amino acid sequence: CASRDTSDYGYTF.

V gene TRBV12-3 or TRBV12-4 combines with J gene TRBJ1-2; D gene uncertain. CDR3 length: 11 amino acids. Trimming left V 5 bases short and J 8 bases short, with 9 bases between. Here the CDR3 reads CASSDIWGYTF. CDR3 nucleotides: TGTGCCAGCAGTGATATCTGGGGCTACACCTTC.

The rearrangement joins TRBV7-6 to TRBJ1-1, with D possibly being TRBD1 (5 bases). The V gene's germline CDR1 is SGHVS and CDR2 FNYEAQ. V shed 5 bases and J shed 11 bases, with 18 bases lying between them. This CDR3 spans 13 amino acids. The CDR3 here is CASSRGPGGVAFF. CDR3 DNA sequence: TGTGCCAGCAGCCGGGGCCCCGGCGGGGTGGCTTTCTTT.

The CDR3 region is CASSVFWTGIPYEQYF. CDR3 nucleotides: TGTGCCAGCAGCGTGTTCTGGACAGGGATCCCCTACGAGCAGTACTTC. The chain recombines TRBV7-9 with TRBJ2-7; 8 bases map to TRBD1. The CDR3 runs 16 residues. The V and J ends lost 5 bases and 2 bases, in that order; junction bases with no gene match: 11. CDR1 is SEHNR, CDR2 FQNEAQ, per germline (reference sequence).

The chain is built from TRBV6-1 and TRBJ1-2; D not certain. The V end was cut by 3 bases, the J end by 0 bases, with 8 bases between. Germline loops: CDR1 MNHNS, CDR2 SASEGT. CDR3 length: 14 amino acids. CDR3 in DNA: TGTGCCAGCAGTGAGACGGGAGCTAACTATGGCTACACCTTC. Translation: CASSETGANYGYTF.

The V gene is TRBV6-5, the J gene TRBJ1-1; no reliable D call. Germline V CDR1 and CDR2: MNHEY, SVGAGI. This CDR3 region has 13 residues. The V end lost 7 bases, the J end lost 3 bases, and 12 bases lay between the germline ends. The CDR3 DNA reads TGTGCCAGCACCAAGACACCTTACACTGAAGCTTTCTTT. This codes for CASTKTPYTEAFF.

This clone was observed a single time. J is TRBJ1-2 and V is TRBV19, with 8 bases fitting TRBD1. CDR1 is LNHDA, CDR2 SQIVND, per germline (reference sequence). Losses at the gene ends were 3 bases for V and 5 bases for J; bases not matched to a gene: 11. This CDR3 is built from 16 residues. The DNA of the CDR3 is TGTGCCAGTAGTATCCAGGGGGCGCTGAGTTTATATGGCTACACCTTC. Its translation: CASSIQGALSLYGYTF. Looking up the rest from reference TRBV19 and TRBJ1-2 gives the full variable domain: DGGITQSPKYLFRKEGQNVTLSCEQNLNHDAMYWYRQDPGQGLRLIYYSQIVNDFQKGDIAEGYSVSREKKESFPLTVTSAQKNPTAFYLCASSIQGALSLYGYTFGSGTRLTVV.

The chain joins TRBV7-8 to TRBJ1-1; TRBD1 matches 9 bases. V trimming: 3 bases; J trimming: 7 bases; junction bases outside the gene matches: 6. The CDR3 length is 14 residues. Germline lookup yields CDR1 SGHVS and CDR2 FQNEAQ. CDR3 in amino acids: CASSFGQGLFEAFF. For the CDR3, the DNA is TGTGCCAGCAGCTTCGGACAGGGGCTTTTTGAAGCTTTCTTT.

The rearrangement links TRBV7-2 to TRBJ1-4, with a possible D match to TRBD1 (5 bases). This CDR3 comprises 14 residues. V shed 7 bases and J shed 5 bases, with 14 bases lying between them. Germline CDR1 SGHTA, CDR2 FQGNSA. As DNA, the CDR3 is TGTGCCAGCACCCCAACCCCAGGGAATGAAAAACTGTTTTTT. This encodes CASTPTPGNEKLFF. The full variable domain, with the rest looked up from reference TRBV7-2 and TRBJ1-4, is GAGVSQSPSNKVTEKGKDVELRCDPISGHTALYWYRQSLGQGLEFLIYFQGNSAPDKSGLPSDRFSAERTGGSVSTLTIQRTQQEDSAVYLCASTPTPGNEKLFFGSGTQLSVL.

CDR3 in amino acids: CASSPGDTQYF. The CDR3 DNA reads as TGTGCCAGCTCGCCCGGAGATACGCAGTATTTT. The chain links TRBV18 to TRBJ2-3; D not certain. Trimming removed 6 bases at V and 5 bases at J, with 6 bases between. The CDR3 extends over 11 amino acids. CDR1 and CDR2 from the germline V gene are KGHSH and LQKENI.

V gene TRBV9 combines with J gene TRBJ1-4; 8 bases agree with TRBD1. V trimming: 4 bases; J trimming: 8 bases; junction bases outside the gene matches: 10. The germline gives CDR1 SGDLS, CDR2 YYNGEE. CDR3 length: 15 amino acids. DNA for the CDR3: TGTGCCAGCAGCCCGCGGACAGGGATCGGCGAAAAACTGTTTTTT. Translating gives CASSPRTGIGEKLFF.

The chain couples TRBV7-2 to TRBJ2-7, with 7 bases aligning to TRBD1. Germline CDR1 SGHTA, CDR2 FQGNSA. Trimming cost V 3 bases and J 0 bases; bases outside gene matches: 2. The CDR3 is 14 residues long. The CDR3 DNA sequence: TGTGCCAGCAGCTTCGGACAGGCCTCCTACGAGCAGTACTTC. Translation: CASSFGQASYEQYF. Full variable domain (rest looked up from reference TRBV7-2 and TRBJ2-7): GAGVSQSPSNKVTEKGKDVELRCDPISGHTALYWYRQSLGQGLEFLIYFQGNSAPDKSGLPSDRFSAERTGGSVSTLTIQRTQQEDSAVYLCASSFGQASYEQYFGPGTRLTVT.

The DNA for the CDR3 is TGTGCCAGCAGCTTAGGGCAGGGAAAGACCGGGGAGCTGTTTTTT. Translated, it gives CASSLGQGKTGELFF. J is TRBJ2-2 and V is TRBV11-2; possibly TRBD1 for D (5 bases). The CDR3 is 15 residues long. Between the trimmed V and J ends, which lost 1 base and 5 bases, there was a span of 11 bases. Germline CDR1 is SGHAT and CDR2 is FQNNGV.

The chain joins TRBV6-5 to TRBJ2-3; D is unresolved. CDR1 and CDR2 from the germline V gene are MNHEY and SVGAGI. The V end lost 7 bases, the J end lost 6 bases, and 20 bases lay between the germline ends. The CDR3 extends over 15 amino acids. CDR3 DNA: TGTGCCAGCAAAAGGTGGCTAGGTGAGATCGATACGCAGTATTTT. Its translation is CASKRWLGEIDTQYF.

The chain combines TRBV7-3 with TRBJ2-3; possible D gene TRBD2, 6 bases. Trimming removed 2 bases from V and 5 bases from J, with 11 bases in between. The CDR3 contains 14 residues. Germline lookup yields CDR1 SGHTA and CDR2 FQGTGA. CDR3 in DNA: TGTGCCAGCAGCTTATCCGGGAGACTAGATACGCAGTATTTT. As protein: CASSLSGRLDTQYF.

The chain recombines TRBV7-9 with TRBJ1-5, with 8 bases aligning to TRBD1. V lost 5 bases, J lost 12 bases, and 6 bases stayed unmatched. The germline gives CDR1 SEHNR, CDR2 FQNEAQ (reference sequence). The CDR3 spans 12 residues. CDR3 loop: CASSTRTGNQHF. CDR3 coding DNA: TGTGCCAGCAGCACCCGGACAGGGAACCAGCATTTT. The whole variable domain, remainder taken from reference TRBV7-9 and TRBJ1-5, is DTGVSQNPRHKITKRGQNVTFRCDPISEHNRLYWYRQTLGQGPEFLTYFQNEAQLEKSRLLSDRFSAERPKGSFSTLEIQRTEQGDSAMYLCASSTRTGNQHFGDGTRLSIL.

The V call is TRBV4-1, the J call TRBJ2-5; 7 nucleotides line up with TRBD1. From germline, CDR1 is MGHRA and CDR2 YSYEKL. The J segment lost 4 bases and the V segment lost 4 bases, leaving 9 bases of the junction unmatched. The length of the CDR3 is 15 residues. This chain's CDR3 is CASSRGQATSETQYF. The DNA for the CDR3 is TGCGCCAGCAGCCGCGGACAGGCCACTTCAGAGACCCAGTACTTC.

The chain has TRBV6-5 and TRBJ2-7; D ambiguous. CDR3 length: 11 residues. Trimming removed 6 bases from V and 2 bases from J, with 5 bases in between. The V gene's germline CDR1 is MNHEY and CDR2 SVGAGI. The CDR3 reads CASRRAYEQYF. The DNA of the CDR3 is TGTGCCAGCAGACGGGCCTACGAGCAGTACTTC.

The chain recombines TRBV27 with TRBJ1-5, with D tentatively TRBD1 (6 bases). Germline loops: CDR1 MNHEY, CDR2 SMNVEV (reference sequence). This CDR3 is 14 amino acids long. V was shortened by 2 bases and J by 6 bases, with 11 bases between the two germline ends. CDR3 sequence reads: CASSLRGGAQPQHF. CDR3 coding DNA: TGTGCCAGCAGTTTAAGGGGGGGGGCTCAGCCCCAGCATTTT.

This rearrangement joins TRBV2 to TRBJ1-2; D perhaps matches TRBD1 (5 bases). V lost 7 bases and J 8 bases, leaving 20 bases between the germline ends. This CDR3 is built from 14 residues. The germline gives CDR1 SNHLY, CDR2 FYNNEI. The CDR3 DNA reads as TGTGCCAGCACAAGAGACAGTCCCCGGGACGGCTACACCTTC. This translates into CASTRDSPRDGYTF.

The CDR3 is CASSLLMSGQETQYF. The DNA for the CDR3 is TGTGCCAGCAGCTTATTGATGAGCGGGCAAGAGACCCAGTACTTC. The rearrangement joins TRBV7-9 to TRBJ2-5; D may be TRBD2 (6 bases). Between the trimmed V and J ends, which lost 2 bases and 2 bases, there was a span of 12 bases. The CDR3 is 15 amino acids. CDR1 and CDR2 (germline): SEHNR, FQNEAQ (reference sequence).

This rearrangement joins TRBV7-3 to TRBJ2-1; TRBD2 aligns across 11 bases. V trimming: 2 bases; J trimming: 4 bases; junction bases outside the gene matches: 4. The germline gives CDR1 SGHTA, CDR2 FQGTGA. The CDR3 sequence is 16 residues long. The CDR3 sequence: CASSLWLAGGYNEQFF. DNA of the CDR3: TGTGCCAGCAGCTTATGGCTAGCGGGGGGATACAATGAGCAGTTCTTC.